This T cell receptor (beta chain) was recovered during a study of shared clonotypes between healthy human individuals. Study-wide results and limits: Across subsets, estimated richness was generally greater for naive than for memory populations.

The germline gives CDR1 MDHEN, CDR2 SYDVKM. J lost 0 bases, V lost 7 bases, and 9 bases had no gene match. This CDR3 has 16 residues. Several immunoSEQ 96-well plates shared each subset's DNA, each plate a replicate. Clones were read by immunoSEQ multiplex PCR, and TCRdb kept only the in-frame ones, dropping some. The sample consists of about 870,000 clones, nearly 95% of them appearing once. CD45RO-negative, CCR7-positively selected cells formed the naive CD8 fraction, excluding terminally differentiated effector memory CD45RA+ cells. This clone is a singleton in its sample. Its antigen remains unknown.

The material sequenced was naive CD8+ T cells sorted from blood. The chain employs TRBV28 and TRBJ2-7; 10 bases are a match to TRBD2. The receptor comes from a man younger than 40 in good health. CDR3 sequence (DNA): TGTGCCAGCAAGAGAGGGGCTAGCGGGAGCTCCTACGAGCAGTACTTC. It is translated as CASKRGASGSSYEQYF.